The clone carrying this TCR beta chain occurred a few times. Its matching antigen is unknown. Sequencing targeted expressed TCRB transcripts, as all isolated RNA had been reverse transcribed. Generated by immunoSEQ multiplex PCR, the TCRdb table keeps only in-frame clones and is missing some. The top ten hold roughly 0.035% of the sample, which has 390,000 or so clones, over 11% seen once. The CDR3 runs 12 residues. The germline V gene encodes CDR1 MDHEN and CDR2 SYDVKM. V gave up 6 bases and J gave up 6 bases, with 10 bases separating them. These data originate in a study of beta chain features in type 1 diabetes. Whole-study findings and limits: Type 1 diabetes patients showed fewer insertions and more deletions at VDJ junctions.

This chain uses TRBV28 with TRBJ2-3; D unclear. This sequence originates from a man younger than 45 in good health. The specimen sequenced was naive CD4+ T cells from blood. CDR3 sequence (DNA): TGTGCCAGCAGACTTCTTGAGGATACGCAGTATTTT. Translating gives CASRLLEDTQYF.